Shown below are 24 T cell receptor beta chains from a single sample sequenced in a study of T cell repertoires in cytomegalovirus infection. These receptors' targets are unknown. TCRdb reprocessed the reads with MiXCR, giving one entry per CDR3 protein. Of 380,000 or so distinct CDR3 sequences detected, approximately 30% appear once; the ten largest clones hold approximately 13%. This specimen was cultured PBMCs, taken from culture after CMV antigen stimulation. These receptors were collected from a human donor in good health (CMV status not recorded). Some clones in this sample may be carry-over from other donors' samples.

This clonotype has a count of ten or more. This chain links TRBV7-2 with TRBJ1-1; D unclear. The germline CDR1 and CDR2 sequences are SGHTA and FQGNSA. Trimming removed 1 base at V and 8 bases at J, with 11 bases between. The CDR3 has 13 amino acids. The CDR3 loop is CASSLGARAEAFF. The CDR3 DNA is TGTGCCAGCAGCTTAGGGGCAAGGGCGGAAGCTTTCTTT. Full variable domain (outside the CDR3, taken from reference TRBV7-2 and TRBJ1-1): GAGVSQSPSNKVTEKGKDVELRCDPISGHTALYWYRQSLGQGLEFLIYFQGNSAPDKSGLPSDRFSAERTGGSVSTLTIQRTQQEDSAVYLCASSLGARAEAFFGQGTRLTVV.

The gene calls are TRBV20-1 and TRBJ1-4, with 10 positions matching TRBD1. With 5 bases clipped from V and 0 bases from J, the junction kept 6 bases outside the gene matches. Per germline, CDR1 DFQATT and CDR2 SNEGSKA (reference sequence). The CDR3 loop spans 16 amino acids. The CDR3 nucleotides read TGCAGTGCTCGCGGACAGGGGGTAGCAACTAATGAAAAACTGTTTTTT. It yields the protein CSARGQGVATNEKLFF.

This clonotype was seen a handful of times. The chain couples TRBV12-3 or TRBV12-4 to TRBJ1-4, with D unclear. This CDR3 contains 15 residues. Trimming left V 6 bases short and J 0 bases short, with 11 bases between. Here the CDR3 reads CASSPAPATNEKLFF. CDR3 nucleotides: TGTGCCAGCAGCCCCGCACCAGCAACTAATGAAAAACTGTTTTTT.

This clonotype was seen repeatedly, ten times or more. The genes are TRBV19 and TRBJ1-1, with D hard to call. The CDR3 contains 13 residues. With 5 bases removed from V and 6 bases from J, the gap between germline ends came to 13 bases. Germline-derived CDR1 and CDR2 are LNHDA and SQIVND (reference sequence). DNA for the CDR3: TGTGCCAGTAGTGCGAACGGGATCGCTGAAGCTTTCTTT. Its translation: CASSANGIAEAFF.

The chain has TRBV3-1 and TRBJ2-7; a possible D gene is TRBD2 (6 bases). Trimming pared 0 bases from V and 2 bases from J, leaving 26 bases between. Germline V gene data show CDR1 as LGHDT and CDR2 as YNNKEL (reference sequence). This CDR3 is built from 20 residues. CDR3 sequence reads: CASSQEEPPWSLADTYEQYF. DNA for the CDR3: TGTGCCAGCAGCCAAGAGGAGCCACCGTGGAGCTTAGCGGACACCTACGAGCAGTACTTC.

This clonotype has more than one count but fewer than ten. This rearrangement joins TRBV7-6 to TRBJ1-1; D perhaps matches TRBD1 (6 bases). Trimming took off 5 bases at V and 5 bases at J, with 15 bases between the two ends. This CDR3 contains 14 residues. Germline V gene lookup returns CDR1 SGHVS and CDR2 FNYEAQ. CDR3 loop: CASSPLQGWTEAFF. CDR3 coding DNA: TGTGCCAGCAGCCCCCTCCAGGGGTGGACTGAAGCTTTCTTT.

V usage is TRBV19 and J usage is TRBJ1-2; the D gene is possibly TRBD1 (6 bases). CDR1 LNHDA and CDR2 SQIVND come from the germline V gene (reference sequence). The V end lost 7 bases, the J end lost 2 bases, and 20 bases lay between the germline ends. CDR3 length equals 16 residues. CDR3 sequence (DNA): TGTGCCAGTACCCTATTCCCAGGGGAGGCAAACTATGGCTACACCTTC. Its translation: CASTLFPGEANYGYTF.

This clonotype has only a few counts. The CDR3 here is CASSLVAGSYEQYV. The CDR3 region has the DNA TGTGCCAGCAGCTTAGTTGCGGGATCCTACGAGCAGTACGTC. The rearrangement joins TRBV11-3 to TRBJ2-7; the D gene is possibly TRBD2 (6 bases). In germline, CDR1 is SGHNT, CDR2 YENEEA. Trimming took 1 base from V and 1 from J, leaving 8 bases between them. The CDR3 contains 14 residues.

The V gene is TRBV11-1, the J gene TRBJ2-1; D could derive from TRBD1 or TRBD2 (5 bases each). Germline CDR1 SGHAT, CDR2 FQDESV (reference sequence). Trimming pared 4 bases from V and 8 bases from J, leaving 21 bases between. This CDR3 comprises 16 residues. This chain's CDR3 is CASSSRRDAMGDEQFF. CDR3 DNA sequence: TGTGCCAGCAGCTCCCGCCGGGACGCCATGGGCGATGAGCAGTTCTTC.

This clonotype was counted between two and nine times. For the CDR3, the DNA is TGTGCCATCAGTGGAGCTACAGATACGCAGTATTTT. Its translation: CAISGATDTQYF. This sequence joins TRBV10-3 and TRBJ2-3, with no clear D. This CDR3 is built from 12 residues. The germline V gene encodes CDR1 ENHRY and CDR2 SYGVKD. The V end lost 4 bases, the J end lost 3 bases, and 5 bases lay between the germline ends.

The chain joins TRBV27 to TRBJ1-2; D remains ambiguous. With 6 bases removed from V and 6 bases from J, the gap between germline ends came to 14 bases. In germline, CDR1 is MNHEY, CDR2 SMNVEV (reference sequence). The CDR3 sequence is 13 residues long. In DNA, the CDR3 is TGTGCCAGCAGAAGGACCGGGTTTGATGGCTACACCTTC. Encoded protein: CASRRTGFDGYTF.

This clonotype was seen ten or more times. This sequence joins TRBV7-2 and TRBJ1-6; 10 bases fit TRBD1. The V and J ends lost 5 bases and 8 bases, in that order; junction bases with no gene match: 3. The CDR3 spans 14 residues. The germline V gene has CDR1 SGHTA and CDR2 FQGNSA. This CDR3 is CASSIDRGHSPLHF. DNA for the CDR3: TGTGCCAGCAGCATCGACAGGGGGCATTCACCCCTCCACTTT.

This clonotype was counted a few times. This chain links TRBV28 with TRBJ1-6; tentatively, D is TRBD1 (5 bases). The CDR3 is made up of 15 amino acids. V gave up 6 bases and J gave up 7 bases, with 16 bases separating them. In germline, CDR1 is MDHEN, CDR2 SYDVKM. CDR3 loop: CASRTLGGVNSPLHF. CDR3 sequence (DNA): TGTGCCAGCAGAACATTGGGGGGAGTAAATTCACCCCTCCACTTT.

This clonotype was counted a few times. V is TRBV5-6 and J is TRBJ2-1, with TRBD2 identical over 9 bases. Germline V gene lookup returns CDR1 SGHDT and CDR2 YYEEEE. The CDR3 totals 16 residues. With V trimmed by 1 base and J by 2 bases, 4 bases remained unmatched. CDR3 sequence reads: CASSLIAGVAYNEQFF. The CDR3, as DNA: TGTGCCAGCAGCTTGATAGCGGGAGTTGCCTACAATGAGCAGTTCTTC.

Turning to this clonotype: This is likely a read error, given that the CDR3 carries no conserved phenylalanine or tryptophan at its end. V usage is TRBV7-2 and J usage is TRBJ1-2; D gene unclear. Trimming cost V 5 bases and J 6 bases, with 10 bases left between them. This CDR3 is 12 amino acids long. Germline V lookup: CDR1 SGHTA, CDR2 FQGNSA. CDR3 bases: TGTGCCAGCAGCGTCTATCTTGATGGCTACACCGTC. Translating gives CASSVYLDGYTV.

This clonotype has ten or more counts. V is TRBV4-1 and J is TRBJ1-1; possibly TRBD1 for D (6 bases). Trimming removed 0 bases at V and 7 bases at J, with 12 bases between. Germline CDR1 reads MGHRA; CDR2 reads YSYEKL. This CDR3 comprises 14 residues. The CDR3 sequence is CASSQDRGGSEAFF. The CDR3 DNA follows: TGCGCCAGCAGCCAAGACAGGGGAGGGAGTGAAGCTTTCTTT.

This sequence joins TRBV19 and TRBJ1-1; 8 nucleotides match TRBD1. Germline loops: CDR1 LNHDA, CDR2 SQIVND (reference sequence). The CDR3 runs to 15 residues. Germline trimming cut 5 bases from V and 1 base from J; bases unmatched to any gene: 6. The chain's CDR3 is CASSFGQGWNTEAFF. CDR3 in DNA: TGTGCCAGTAGTTTCGGACAGGGCTGGAACACTGAAGCTTTCTTT.

This clonotype was seen a handful of times. This chain joins TRBV6-6 and TRBJ1-3, with D uncertain. CDR3 length: 17 residues. Germline values: CDR1 MNHNY, CDR2 SVGAGI (reference sequence). The ends were cut back, 1 base at V and 0 bases at J, with 13 bases in the middle. The CDR3 loop is CASSYLPIGISGNTIYF. In nucleotides, the CDR3 is TGTGCCAGCAGTTACTTACCCATAGGCATCTCTGGAAACACCATATATTTT.

The chain joins TRBV7-2 to TRBJ2-5; 7 bases match TRBD1. Germline V CDR1 and CDR2: SGHTA, FQGNSA. V shed 3 bases and J 5 bases; nucleotides not matched to a gene: 9. The CDR3 spans 15 residues. CDR3 region: CASSFDNGRGETQYF. The DNA for the CDR3 is TGTGCCAGCAGCTTCGATAATGGCAGGGGGGAGACCCAGTACTTC.

The gene calls are TRBV7-2 and TRBJ2-5; D might be TRBD1 or TRBD2, each matching 6 bases. Between the trimmed V and J ends, which lost 11 bases and 5 bases, there was a span of 12 bases. The CDR3 loop spans 11 amino acids. From germline, CDR1 is SGHTA and CDR2 FQGNSA. The CDR3 spells CALRGEETQYF. Written as DNA, the CDR3 is TGTGCCCTAAGGGGGGAGGAGACCCAGTACTTC.

This sequence joins TRBV18 and TRBJ1-3; tentatively, D is TRBD1 (5 bases). V shed 3 bases and J shed 8 bases, with 14 bases lying between them. The CDR3 totals 14 residues. Germline V CDR1 and CDR2: KGHSH, LQKENI. The CDR3 spells CASSPSGVTDTIYF. CDR3 sequence (DNA): TGTGCCAGCTCACCGTCGGGGGTTACAGACACCATATATTTT.

This chain links TRBV20-1 with TRBJ2-3; TRBD2 matches 9 bases. The V segment lost 5 bases and the J segment 1 base; nucleotides outside the gene matches: 4. In germline, CDR1 is DFQATT, CDR2 SNEGSKA (reference sequence). This CDR3 contains 14 residues. CDR3 sequence (DNA): TGCAGTGCTTACCGGACTAGCGGCACAGATACGCAGTATTTT. Amino acid sequence: CSAYRTSGTDTQYF.

This clonotype was counted a few times. The V gene is TRBV11-3, the J gene TRBJ2-5; D is undetermined. Trimming pared 5 bases from V and 0 bases from J, leaving 13 bases between. CDR1 is SGHNT, CDR2 YENEEA, per germline. CDR3 length equals 15 residues. CDR3 residues: CASSPYTVYQETQYF. Here the CDR3 DNA reads TGTGCCAGCAGCCCCTATACAGTTTACCAAGAGACCCAGTACTTC.

This clonotype was counted between two and nine times. The chain joins TRBV7-8 to TRBJ2-5; D possibly corresponds to TRBD2 (6 bases). V was cut by 6 bases and J by 5 bases, with 13 bases left in between. This CDR3 comprises 13 residues. Germline CDR1 reads SGHVS; CDR2 reads FQNEAQ. CDR3 region: CASRTRGMETQYF. The DNA for the CDR3 is TGTGCCAGCAGGACTCGGGGGATGGAGACCCAGTACTTC.